Given below is one T cell receptor beta chain in context. V gave up 2 bases and J gave up 2 bases, with 10 bases separating them. CDR1 and CDR2 from the germline V gene are MNHEY and SVGAGI. The CDR3 loop spans 14 amino acids. These data belong to a study of blood T cell repertoires in COVID-19. Overall study context: Whether acute or convalescent, the COVID-19 samples came from the United States, Italy and Spain.

Using immunoSEQ multiplex PCR, the repertoire was profiled, and TCRdb retains in-frame clones only, with some absent. The sample contains 250,000 to 350,000 clones, around 90% of which appear only once. Material for sequencing was PBMCs or T cells enriched from blood (not recorded which). The chain recombines TRBV6-5 with TRBJ2-7; D possibly corresponds to TRBD2 (7 bases). The receptor's source is a woman under 30 with acute COVID-19. The CDR3 coding sequence is TGTGCCAGCAGTTACCGGGGGGCCCCCTACGAGCAGTACTTC. Translation gives CASSYRGAPYEQYF.